These T cell receptor beta chains were read from a single sample in a study of early T cells in non-severe SARS-CoV-2 infection. MiXCR was run by TCRdb on the 5' RACE reads, yielding one entry per CDR3 protein. The table lists about 81,000 distinct CDR3 sequences, approximately 6% of them singletons, with less than 8% in the top ten. The source material was whole blood. The source is an adult who was a healthcare worker with PCR-confirmed SARS-CoV-2 infection or an uninfected control (not recorded which). The CDR3 runs from the conserved cysteine through the conserved F or W. Fields, in order: V gene, D gene, J gene, clone size, CDR3 protein, CDR3 DNA. D genes are given only for firm matches. Part of the rows lack a size; the others show once, few, many or a class for expanded clones.

V gene: TRBV6-5; D gene: .; J gene: TRBJ2-4; clone size: .; CDR3 protein: CASSREGTVAYF; CDR3 DNA: TGTGCCAGCAGCAGGGAGGGGACAGTTGCGTACTTC
V gene: TRBV5-1; D gene: .; J gene: TRBJ2-2; clone size: .; CDR3 protein: CASSLDVDGTGELFF; CDR3 DNA: TGCGCCAGCAGCTTGGACGTGGATGGCACCGGGGAGCTGTTTTTT
V gene: TRBV19; D gene: TRBD1; J gene: TRBJ2-7; clone size: many; CDR3 protein: CASSIEGRGTYEQYF; CDR3 DNA: TGTGCCAGTAGTATAGAGGGCAGGGGGACCTACGAGCAGTACTTC
V gene: TRBV12-3/TRBV12-4; D gene: TRBD1; J gene: TRBJ1-2; clone size: many; CDR3 protein: CASSQGQGIGGYTF; CDR3 DNA: TGTGCCAGCAGTCAAGGACAGGGTATCGGTGGCTACACCTTC
V gene: TRBV7-9; D gene: .; J gene: TRBJ1-1; clone size: .; CDR3 protein: CASSAPYRASNTEAFF; CDR3 DNA: TGTGCCAGCAGCGCACCCTACAGGGCCTCGAACACTGAAGCTTTCTTT
V gene: TRBV12-3/TRBV12-4; D gene: .; J gene: TRBJ1-5; clone size: many; CDR3 protein: CASSLGGASNQPQHF; CDR3 DNA: TGTGCCAGCAGTTTAGGCGGGGCCAGCAATCAGCCCCAGCATTTT
V gene: TRBV7-8; D gene: .; J gene: TRBJ2-6; clone size: .; CDR3 protein: CASSFAGANVLTF; CDR3 DNA: TGTGCCAGCAGCTTCGCTGGGGCCAACGTCCTGACTTTC
V gene: TRBV7-2; D gene: .; J gene: TRBJ1-5; clone size: .; CDR3 protein: CASSLDANQPQHF; CDR3 DNA: TGTGCCAGCAGCTTAGACGCAAATCAGCCCCAGCATTTT
V gene: TRBV7-2; D gene: TRBD1; J gene: TRBJ2-7; clone size: .; CDR3 protein: CASSSWTGDNIYEQYF; CDR3 DNA: TGTGCCAGCAGCTCCTGGACAGGGGACAATATCTACGAGCAGTACTTC
V gene: TRBV7-9; D gene: .; J gene: TRBJ2-7; clone size: many; CDR3 protein: CASSPVGGQEQYF; CDR3 DNA: TGTGCCAGCAGCCCCGTGGGGGGCCAGGAGCAGTACTTC
V gene: TRBV5-1; D gene: .; J gene: TRBJ1-2; clone size: few; CDR3 protein: CASSPPGPDGYTF; CDR3 DNA: TGCGCCAGCAGCCCACCCGGACCGGATGGCTACACCTTC
V gene: TRBV9; D gene: .; J gene: TRBJ2-3; clone size: few; CDR3 protein: CASSVRSIPTDTQYF; CDR3 DNA: TGTGCCAGCAGCGTAAGGTCCATTCCCACAGATACGCAGTATTTT
V gene: TRBV12-3/TRBV12-4; D gene: TRBD2; J gene: TRBJ2-1; clone size: many; CDR3 protein: CASSFGLAEEEQFF; CDR3 DNA: TGTGCCAGCAGTTTCGGACTAGCGGAGGAGGAGCAGTTCTTC
V gene: TRBV2; D gene: .; J gene: TRBJ1-2; clone size: .; CDR3 protein: CASGIREWTVSVNYGYTF; CDR3 DNA: TGTGCCAGCGGGATTAGAGAATGGACGGTTTCGGTTAACTATGGCTACACCTTC
V gene: TRBV18; D gene: TRBD1; J gene: TRBJ2-1; clone size: .; CDR3 protein: CASSPLGQGAYNEQFF; CDR3 DNA: TGTGCCAGCTCACCACTCGGACAGGGGGCATACAATGAGCAGTTCTTC
V gene: TRBV14; D gene: TRBD1; J gene: TRBJ2-1; clone size: many; CDR3 protein: CASSQEELVPGRDRHNEQFF; CDR3 DNA: TGTGCCAGCAGCCAAGAAGAGTTAGTCCCCGGCCGGGACAGACACAATGAGCAGTTCTTC
V gene: TRBV2; D gene: .; J gene: TRBJ1-5; clone size: few; CDR3 protein: CASSRTAYQPQHF; CDR3 DNA: TGTGCCAGCAGCCGGACAGCCTATCAGCCCCAGCATTTT
V gene: TRBV20-1; D gene: TRBD2; J gene: TRBJ2-7; clone size: few; CDR3 protein: CSAALAGKEQYF; CDR3 DNA: TGCAGTGCTGCACTAGCGGGGAAGGAGCAGTACTTC
V gene: TRBV6-1; D gene: TRBD1; J gene: TRBJ2-2; clone size: .; CDR3 protein: CANGQGVTGELFF; CDR3 DNA: TGTGCCAACGGACAGGGTGTCACCGGGGAGCTGTTTTTT
V gene: TRBV12-3/TRBV12-4; D gene: .; J gene: TRBJ2-5; clone size: .; CDR3 protein: CASRMGFQETQYF; CDR3 DNA: TGTGCCAGCAGAATGGGGTTTCAAGAGACCCAGTACTTC
V gene: TRBV4-3; D gene: TRBD2; J gene: TRBJ2-2; clone size: many; CDR3 protein: CASSQDRAGGLTGELFF; CDR3 DNA: TGCGCCAGCAGCCAAGATCGTGCGGGAGGGCTCACCGGGGAGCTGTTTTTT
V gene: TRBV7-2; D gene: TRBD1; J gene: TRBJ1-4; clone size: many; CDR3 protein: CASSQDRGRDEKLFF; CDR3 DNA: TGTGCCAGCAGCCAAGACAGGGGGCGAGATGAAAAACTGTTTTTT
V gene: TRBV20-1; D gene: TRBD2; J gene: TRBJ2-3; clone size: few; CDR3 protein: CSAPTSGGLNTQYF; CDR3 DNA: TGCAGTGCCCCAACTAGCGGGGGATTAAATACGCAGTATTTT
V gene: TRBV5-6; D gene: TRBD1; J gene: TRBJ2-7; clone size: many; CDR3 protein: CASRRGQGRYYEQYF; CDR3 DNA: TGTGCCAGCAGAAGGGGACAGGGGAGGTACTACGAGCAGTACTTC
V gene: TRBV12-3/TRBV12-4; D gene: .; J gene: TRBJ1-4; clone size: many; CDR3 protein: CASRGGWNEKLFF; CDR3 DNA: TGTGCCAGCAGGGGAGGGTGGAATGAAAAACTGTTTTTT
V gene: TRBV2; D gene: TRBD1; J gene: TRBJ1-2; clone size: few; CDR3 protein: CASRTGTATYGYTF; CDR3 DNA: TGTGCCAGCAGGACCGGGACAGCGACCTATGGCTACACCTTC
V gene: TRBV5-5; D gene: TRBD1; J gene: TRBJ1-2; clone size: .; CDR3 protein: CASSSDRESYTF; CDR3 DNA: TGTGCCAGCAGCTCGGACAGGGAGAGCTACACCTTC
V gene: TRBV6-5; D gene: .; J gene: TRBJ2-7; clone size: few; CDR3 protein: CASSYSAGASYEQYF; CDR3 DNA: TGTGCCAGCAGTTACTCGGCAGGGGCATCCTACGAGCAGTACTTC
V gene: TRBV7-9; D gene: .; J gene: TRBJ2-1; clone size: few; CDR3 protein: CASSPAVGAYNEQFF; CDR3 DNA: TGTGCCAGCAGCCCAGCTGTGGGAGCCTACAATGAGCAGTTCTTC
V gene: TRBV6-5; D gene: .; J gene: TRBJ2-6; clone size: many; CDR3 protein: CASSQRAGANVLTF; CDR3 DNA: TGTGCCAGCAGCCAGAGGGCTGGGGCCAACGTCCTGACTTTC
V gene: TRBV28; D gene: .; J gene: TRBJ2-5; clone size: many; CDR3 protein: CASKSGDLDTGETQYF; CDR3 DNA: TGTGCCAGCAAATCAGGGGACCTAGATACTGGGGAGACCCAGTACTTC
V gene: TRBV20-1; D gene: TRBD2; J gene: TRBJ2-1; clone size: many; CDR3 protein: CSARDGTSGFRIEQFF; CDR3 DNA: TGCAGTGCTAGAGATGGCACTAGCGGGTTTCGTATTGAGCAGTTCTTC
V gene: TRBV27; D gene: .; J gene: TRBJ2-7; clone size: .; CDR3 protein: CASKRTASVYEQYF; CDR3 DNA: TGTGCCAGCAAGAGGACAGCATCGGTCTACGAGCAGTACTTC
V gene: TRBV10-1; D gene: TRBD1; J gene: TRBJ2-3; clone size: few; CDR3 protein: CASSDPRDRVSADTQYF; CDR3 DNA: TGCGCCAGCAGTGACCCCCGGGACAGGGTTTCCGCAGATACGCAGTATTTT
V gene: TRBV25-1; D gene: .; J gene: TRBJ2-2; clone size: .; CDR3 protein: CASSAQGGTGELFF; CDR3 DNA: TGTGCCAGCAGTGCCCAGGGTGGCACCGGGGAGCTGTTTTTT
V gene: TRBV18; D gene: .; J gene: TRBJ2-1; clone size: many; CDR3 protein: CASSPPGERIYNEQFF; CDR3 DNA: TGTGCCAGCTCACCTCCCGGGGAACGGATATACAATGAGCAGTTCTTC
V gene: TRBV5-5; D gene: .; J gene: TRBJ2-7; clone size: many; CDR3 protein: CASSLATGYEQYF; CDR3 DNA: TGTGCCAGCAGCCTGGCGACAGGCTACGAGCAGTACTTC
V gene: TRBV20-1; D gene: TRBD2; J gene: TRBJ2-1; clone size: few; CDR3 protein: CSARDRTSGSDEQFF; CDR3 DNA: TGCAGTGCTAGAGATAGGACTAGCGGGAGCGATGAGCAGTTCTTC
V gene: TRBV20-1; D gene: .; J gene: TRBJ2-7; clone size: many; CDR3 protein: CSARVGGSSYEQYF; CDR3 DNA: TGCAGTGCTAGAGTTGGGGGAAGCTCCTACGAGCAGTACTTC
V gene: TRBV29-1; D gene: TRBD2; J gene: TRBJ2-3; clone size: .; CDR3 protein: CSVGWTSGSTDTQYF; CDR3 DNA: TGCAGCGTTGGATGGACTAGCGGGAGCACAGATACGCAGTATTTT
V gene: TRBV6-5; D gene: .; J gene: TRBJ1-1; clone size: many; CDR3 protein: CASSSPGRAAMNTEAFF; CDR3 DNA: TGTGCCAGCAGTTCCCCCGGACGGGCAGCCATGAACACTGAAGCTTTCTTT
V gene: TRBV12-3/TRBV12-4; D gene: TRBD2; J gene: TRBJ2-7; clone size: .; CDR3 protein: CASSLLAGGPQEQYF; CDR3 DNA: TGTGCCAGCAGTTTACTAGCGGGGGGGCCCCAGGAGCAGTACTTC
V gene: TRBV4-3; D gene: .; J gene: TRBJ2-7; clone size: many; CDR3 protein: CASSPTRQASYEQYF; CDR3 DNA: TGCGCCAGCAGCCCCACCCGACAGGCATCCTACGAGCAGTACTTC
V gene: TRBV29-1; D gene: TRBD1; J gene: TRBJ2-3; clone size: many; CDR3 protein: CSVDGRGSTDTQYF; CDR3 DNA: TGCAGCGTGGATGGCAGGGGGAGCACAGATACGCAGTATTTT
V gene: TRBV5-1; D gene: .; J gene: TRBJ2-1; clone size: .; CDR3 protein: CASSLENRRSYNEQFF; CDR3 DNA: TGCGCCAGCAGCTTGGAGAACAGGAGGTCCTACAATGAGCAGTTCTTC
V gene: TRBV29-1; D gene: .; J gene: TRBJ2-1; clone size: many; CDR3 protein: CSVVDNEQFF; CDR3 DNA: TGCAGCGTTGTCGATAATGAGCAGTTCTTC
V gene: TRBV4-2; D gene: .; J gene: TRBJ2-1; clone size: few; CDR3 protein: CASSQGLDFDNEQFF; CDR3 DNA: TGTGCCAGCAGCCAAGGTCTGGATTTTGACAATGAGCAGTTCTTC
V gene: TRBV6-6; D gene: .; J gene: TRBJ1-2; clone size: many; CDR3 protein: CASSSTDINYGYTF; CDR3 DNA: TGTGCCAGCAGTTCGACCGATATTAACTATGGCTACACCTTC
V gene: TRBV20-1; D gene: .; J gene: TRBJ2-7; clone size: .; CDR3 protein: CSASSGSASYEQYF; CDR3 DNA: TGCAGTGCTAGCTCAGGCTCCGCCTCCTACGAGCAGTACTTC
V gene: TRBV15; D gene: .; J gene: TRBJ2-7; clone size: few; CDR3 protein: CATSRVTGSRYEQYF; CDR3 DNA: TGTGCCACCAGCAGAGTAACAGGGAGCAGGTACGAGCAGTACTTC
V gene: TRBV5-6; D gene: .; J gene: TRBJ1-3; clone size: many; CDR3 protein: CASSLPGSITIYF; CDR3 DNA: TGTGCCAGCAGCTTGCCAGGCAGCATCACCATATATTTT
V gene: TRBV6-5; D gene: TRBD1; J gene: TRBJ1-2; clone size: .; CDR3 protein: CASSSPKTGAYGYTF; CDR3 DNA: TGTGCCAGCAGTTCCCCGAAAACAGGGGCTTACGGCTACACCTTC
V gene: TRBV12-3/TRBV12-4; D gene: .; J gene: TRBJ2-3; clone size: many; CDR3 protein: CASRPGGYRTDTQYF; CDR3 DNA: TGTGCCAGCAGGCCGGGCGGCTACCGCACAGATACGCAGTATTTT
V gene: TRBV28; D gene: TRBD2; J gene: TRBJ2-1; clone size: few; CDR3 protein: CASSLPLAGPSDEQFF; CDR3 DNA: TGTGCCAGCAGTTTGCCCCTAGCGGGCCCTTCCGATGAGCAGTTCTTC
V gene: TRBV18; D gene: TRBD2; J gene: TRBJ2-2; clone size: many; CDR3 protein: CASSRTSGTDTGELFF; CDR3 DNA: TGTGCCAGCTCACGAACTAGCGGGACCGATACCGGGGAGCTGTTTTTT
V gene: TRBV19; D gene: .; J gene: TRBJ2-7; clone size: many; CDR3 protein: CASSPSRADYEQYF; CDR3 DNA: TGTGCCAGTAGTCCCAGCCGCGCAGATTACGAGCAGTACTTC
V gene: TRBV10-1; D gene: .; J gene: TRBJ2-2; clone size: .; CDR3 protein: CASSEDRKTGELFF; CDR3 DNA: TGCGCCAGCAGTGAGGACCGAAAGACCGGGGAGCTGTTTTTT
V gene: TRBV6-2/TRBV6-3; D gene: TRBD1; J gene: TRBJ2-2; clone size: few; CDR3 protein: CASSYTPWTGTTGELFF; CDR3 DNA: TGTGCCAGCAGTTACACTCCGTGGACAGGGACCACCGGGGAGCTGTTTTTT